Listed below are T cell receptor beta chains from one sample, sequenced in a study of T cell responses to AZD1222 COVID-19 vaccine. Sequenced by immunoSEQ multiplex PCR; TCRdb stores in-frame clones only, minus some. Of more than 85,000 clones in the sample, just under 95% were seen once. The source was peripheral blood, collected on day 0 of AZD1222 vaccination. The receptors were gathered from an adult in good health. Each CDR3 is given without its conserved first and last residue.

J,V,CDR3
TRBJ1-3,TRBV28,ASSPDRGGIRNTIY
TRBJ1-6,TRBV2,ASSPLQGRNSPLH
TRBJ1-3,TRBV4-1,ASSQDPETGNTIY
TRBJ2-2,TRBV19,ASRFIINTGELF
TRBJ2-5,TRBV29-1,SVGGTGDRETQY
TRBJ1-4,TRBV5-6,ASTPARGRGKLF
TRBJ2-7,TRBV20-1,SAGAATGLYEQY
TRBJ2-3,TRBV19,ASSIRGTGDTQY
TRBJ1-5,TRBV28,ASGIQGTNQPQH
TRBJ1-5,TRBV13,ASSLGTGVNQPQH
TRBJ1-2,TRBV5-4,ASSSGAGGYT
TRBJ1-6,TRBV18,ASSPMTGDYSPLH
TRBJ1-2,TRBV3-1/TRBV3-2,ASSQGTGTGYGYT
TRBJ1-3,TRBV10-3,AISAVGQRNTIY
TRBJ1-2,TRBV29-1,SVEDQGHDYGYT
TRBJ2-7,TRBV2,ASVGRTGKSEQY
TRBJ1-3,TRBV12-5,ASGLVHTTGEGNTIY
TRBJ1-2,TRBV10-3,AISDRKGEHGYT
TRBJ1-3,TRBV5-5,ASSLGGSGNTIY
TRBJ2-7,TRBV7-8,ASSPKPGGIAYEQY
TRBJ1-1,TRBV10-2,ASSVRSTEAF
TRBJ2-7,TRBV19,ASSMVQGNEQY
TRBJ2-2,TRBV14,ASSLGVGELF
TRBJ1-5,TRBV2,ASSAETMGSQH
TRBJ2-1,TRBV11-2,ASSLIRGGNNEQF
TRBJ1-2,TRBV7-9,ASSLEWMAGHGYT
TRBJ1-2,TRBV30,AWSPQVRNRYT
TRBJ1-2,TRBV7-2,ASSLQQGGYYGYT
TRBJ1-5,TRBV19,ASSLGQAGQPQH
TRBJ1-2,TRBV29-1,SVAQGTNYGYT
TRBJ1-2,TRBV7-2,ASSIGQGTSYGYT
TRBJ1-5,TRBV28,ASIPQGFGTDQPQH
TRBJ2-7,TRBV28,ASSGRLAVYEQY
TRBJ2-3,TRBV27,ASSALAGGVRDTQY
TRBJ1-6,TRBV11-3,ASSLAGGINSPLH
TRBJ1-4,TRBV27,ASSLTGGGNEKLF
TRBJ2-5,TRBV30,AWTTGQQETQY
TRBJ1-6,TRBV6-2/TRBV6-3,ASSSGDFNSPLH
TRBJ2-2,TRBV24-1,ATSGTGQNTGELF
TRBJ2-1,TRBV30,AWKVFGPGLYNEQF
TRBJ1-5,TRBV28,ASRPKIQPQH